The text below deals with one T cell receptor beta chain. The target of this receptor is not known. No much larger clone is present one base from it, and per-base qualities are unavailable. This sample was taken from a study of graft-versus-host responses after intestinal transplantation (dated by TCRdb to about 2021). Broadly, across the study: Multivisceral, liver-intestinal, or isolated intestinal transplants were received by the recipients. Anti-thymocyte globulin induction was given to all recipients, followed by maintenance tacrolimus and steroids for approximately three years. After intestinal transplantation, graft-versus-host and host-versus-graft alloreactive T cell clones were followed in the graft, circulation and bone marrow using bulk TCR-beta CDR3 sequencing. To identify alloreactive clones, pre-transplant mixed lymphocyte reaction products were sequenced and then compared with unstimulated pre-transplant donor and recipient T cells. A cohort of 24 intestinal transplant recipients, including one retransplant, was enrolled, and a few patients lacking pretransplant specimens were excluded. Donor T cell macrochimerism was defined as a peak of at least 4% donor T cells among recipient peripheral blood mononuclear cells. Rather than going through the commercial service, samples from three later patients were sequenced in-house on an Illumina MiSeq and processed with MiXCR. Beyond this particular receptor, the publication reports: High GvH to HvG T cell clonal ratios were observed in the allografts of patients with donor T cell macrochimerism. The relatively low number and heterogeneity of intestinal transplant patients limited the conclusions. GvH clones were detected in recipient bone marrow, and some appeared earlier in ileal mucosa or blood, consistent with an intestinal mucosal origin. Early after transplant, peak levels of circulating GvH clones were associated with declines in HvG clones.

The time point label, read with the paper, signifies: cells obtained before transplantation from donor or recipient. CD3+CD4+ and CD3+CD8+ populations were FACS-sorted from unstimulated pre-transplant donor and recipient cells taken from spleen or lymph nodes. Taken from the germline V gene, the CDR1 and CDR2 loops are MNHEY and SVGAGI. Trimming leaves V shorter by 4 bases and J shorter by 4 bases, with the junction holding 5 bases beyond the gene matches. The CDR3 starts with the cysteine, ends with the phenylalanine, and has 15 residues. The retained sequence is limited to the CDR3, 45 bases, with the frame set at the first base. Libraries were constructed by the immunoSEQ multiplex PCR assay. For most patients, genomic DNA was isolated with the Qiagen DNeasy Blood and Tissue Kit and sent frozen to Adaptive Biotechnologies for TCR sequencing. For most patients, genomic DNA was subjected to high-throughput TCR-beta CDR3 sequencing by Adaptive Biotechnologies. The authors' pipeline ran thus. TCR sequencing data were retrieved from Adaptive's ImmunoSEQ software for 15 to 20 patients, whereas three other patients were processed with MiXCR and VDJtools. To correct CD4 versus CD8 sorting errors, any sequence found in both subsets at a frequency ratio below 5:1 was removed. CDR3 nucleotide sequences shared by donor and recipient were removed because the origin of these sequences could not be assigned. To count as alloreactive, a clone needed at least 2-fold expansion over unstimulated cells and a minimum CFSE-low frequency of 0.002% (template counts) or 0.001% (read counts). Clones were considered mappable if detected in sequenced pre-transplant spleen, lymph node, or MLR CFSE-low populations of the donor or recipient. The cumulative frequency of alloreactive clones was calculated as a percentage of all sequences, weighted by copy number. The table comes from immuneACCESS by way of TCRdb, which keeps in-frame sequences with V and J called. Part of the clones is missing from these tables; in studies checked, under half for an unresolved V gene and the rest for unknown reasons. That table gives V, J and clone size, and the DNA gave D and trimming. Recorded for this sample are tens of thousands of clones; approximately 94% of them occurred a single time. Of the sample, 2% to 2.5% is held by the ten largest clones.

The specimen comprised unstimulated CD8+ T cells sorted from spleen or lymph node cells, sampled before intestinal transplant. The sequence derives from a human donor who received an intestinal transplant. The chain links TRBV6-5 with TRBJ1-5; 9 of the junction bases match TRBD1. The nucleotides are TGTGCCAGCAGTTCCGATGACAGGGGGAATCAGCCCCAGCATTTT. It translates to CASSSDDRGNQPQHF.